Following are 17 T cell receptor beta chains from one sample sequenced in a study of technical replicates of blood from several donors. Generated by immunoSEQ multiplex PCR, the TCRdb table keeps only in-frame clones and is missing some. The sample has about 80,000 clones; 89% are singletons. The sample comprised T cells isolated from PBMCs. Receptors were obtained from a human donor in good health.

V usage is TRBV27 and J usage is TRBJ2-1, with D tentatively TRBD1 (6 bases). Germline CDR1 and CDR2: MNHEY and SMNVEV (reference sequence). This CDR3 spans 15 amino acids. V was trimmed by 3 bases and J by 9 bases, leaving 18 bases between them. The CDR3 reads CASSLTTSRGGEQFF. The CDR3 bases are TGTGCCAGCAGTTTGACGACTTCAAGAGGGGGTGAGCAGTTCTTC.

The chain combines TRBV4-3 with TRBJ2-3; D not resolved. CDR3 length: 14 amino acids. Germline V gives CDR1 LGHNA, CDR2 YSLEER. Trimming removed 0 bases from V and 4 bases from J, with 8 bases in between. The CDR3 sequence: CASSQDHSSDTQYF. As DNA, the CDR3 is TGCGCCAGCAGCCAAGATCATAGCTCAGATACGCAGTATTTT.

The rearrangement joins TRBV9 to TRBJ1-1; a possible D gene is TRBD1 (5 bases). V was trimmed by 2 bases and J by 1 base, leaving 12 bases between them. Germline CDR1 SGDLS, CDR2 YYNGEE. This CDR3 is 15 amino acids long. The CDR3 here is CASSVHTGENTEAFF. The CDR3 nucleotides read TGTGCCAGCAGCGTTCATACAGGTGAGAACACTGAAGCTTTCTTT.

V and J are TRBV13 and TRBJ2-7; TRBD1 matches at 11 bases. Germline assignment: CDR1 PRHDT and CDR2 FYEKMQ (reference sequence). The length of the CDR3 is 14 residues. Unmatched junction bases numbered 4, after V lost 5 bases and J lost 4 bases. CDR3 nucleotides: TGTGCCAGCAGCCCCGGGACAGGGGGATACGAGCAGTACTTC. Translation: CASSPGTGGYEQYF.

This chain joins TRBV11-2 and TRBJ2-3; TRBD1 matches 7 bases. The CDR3 has 15 residues. Germline CDR1 SGHAT, CDR2 FQNNGV. Unmatched junction bases numbered 5, after V lost 3 bases and J lost 2 bases. The CDR3 region has the DNA TGTGCCAGCAGCTTTTGGGGACAGAACACAGATACGCAGTATTTT. Translating it yields CASSFWGQNTDTQYF.

The V call is TRBV9, the J call TRBJ2-1, with 10 nucleotides matching TRBD2. The CDR3 consists of 15 residues. From germline, CDR1 is SGDLS and CDR2 YYNGEE. The V and J ends lost 2 bases and 7 bases, in that order; junction bases with no gene match: 6. The CDR3 sequence: CASSVYLAGANEQFF. As DNA, the CDR3 is TGTGCCAGCAGCGTGTATCTAGCGGGAGCAAATGAGCAGTTCTTC.

The genes are TRBV7-2 and TRBJ2-1; 9 bases match TRBD2. The V and J ends lost 2 bases and 5 bases, in that order; junction bases with no gene match: 1. Germline V CDR1 and CDR2: SGHTA, FQGNSA. CDR3 size: 14 residues. Written as DNA, the CDR3 is TGTGCCAGCAGCTTACTAGCGGGACACAATGAGCAGTTCTTC. Its translation is CASSLLAGHNEQFF.

The chain is built from TRBV1 and TRBJ2-7; TRBD2, the table's D call, lacks a check against the DNA. TRBV1 is flagged as a pseudogene. This CDR3 is built from 15 residues. The CDR3 protein is CTSSLKEKGGYEQYF. CDR3 sequence (DNA): TGCACCAGCAGCCTAAAAGAGAAAGGCGGTTACGAGCAGTACTTC.

The rearrangement joins TRBV5-4 to TRBJ2-3, with D possibly being TRBD1 (6 bases). The V end was cut by 1 base, the J end by 2 bases, with 11 bases between. The CDR3 has 15 residues. CDR1 and CDR2 from the germline V gene are SGHNT and YYREEE (reference sequence). For the CDR3, the DNA is TGTGCCAGCAGCTTGAGTACAGGGTTCACAGATACGCAGTATTTT. Translated: CASSLSTGFTDTQYF.

The chain has TRBV5-8 and TRBJ2-7, with D possibly TRBD1 on 6 matching bases. CDR1 and CDR2 from the germline V gene are SGHTS and YDEGEE. This CDR3 comprises 15 residues. Deletions cut 2 bases from V and 2 bases from J, with 14 bases between. As DNA, the CDR3 is TGTGCCAGCAGCTTTTCTCTCGGGACAACCTACGAGCAGTACTTC. As protein: CASSFSLGTTYEQYF.

The V and J genes are TRBV13 and TRBJ2-1, with TRBD2 identical over 13 bases. J gave up 3 bases and V 5 bases, and 7 bases lay outside the gene matches. The CDR3 loop spans 17 amino acids. Germline assignment: CDR1 PRHDT and CDR2 FYEKMQ (reference sequence). Here the CDR3 DNA reads TGTGCCAGCAGCCCAAGGGGACTAGCGGGGTACTACAATGAGCAGTTCTTC. This codes for CASSPRGLAGYYNEQFF.

J is TRBJ2-3 and V is TRBV18; D is unresolved. Germline CDR1 KGHSH, CDR2 LQKENI. The CDR3 is 14 amino acids. Trimming took off 3 bases at V and 0 bases at J, with 7 bases between the two ends. DNA for the CDR3: TGTGCCAGCTCACCGGGCTCAAGCACAGATACGCAGTATTTT. Its protein product is CASSPGSSTDTQYF.

The chain uses TRBV21-1 and TRBJ2-3; the D call TRBD1 from the table was never checked on the DNA. TRBV21-1 is a known pseudogene. The CDR3 sequence is 16 residues long. The CDR3 DNA follows: TGTGCCAGCAGCAAAAGGGGGACAAATGGCACAGATACGCAGTATTTT. Protein: CASSKRGTNGTDTQYF.

The V gene is TRBV11-3, the J gene TRBJ1-4; 8 nucleotides match TRBD1. CDR3 length: 15 amino acids. Looked up from germline, CDR1 is SGHNT and CDR2 is YENEEA. V was clipped by 5 bases and J by 3 bases; unmatched bases: 5. CDR3 nucleotide sequence: TGTGCCAGCAGCGCCGGACAGGGATCTAATGAAAAACTGTTTTTT. It yields the protein CASSAGQGSNEKLFF.

This clone was detected a few times. The chain combines TRBV11-2 with TRBJ2-2, with D perhaps matching TRBD1 (6 bases). The CDR3 length is 14 residues. Germline values: CDR1 SGHAT, CDR2 FQNNGV. The V end lost 6 bases, the J end lost 8 bases, and 16 bases lay between the germline ends. CDR3 in amino acids: CASRIPQGSGELFF. Written as DNA, the CDR3 is TGTGCCAGCAGGATACCACAGGGATCAGGGGAGCTGTTTTTT.

The V call is TRBV7-9, the J call TRBJ2-2; TRBD2 matches 12 bases. The J segment lost 6 bases and the V segment lost 5 bases, leaving 4 bases of the junction unmatched. The CDR3 length is 15 residues. Germline V gene data show CDR1 as SEHNR and CDR2 as FQNEAQ (reference sequence). CDR3 protein: CASSPLAGGSGELFF. The CDR3 DNA follows: TGTGCCAGCAGCCCACTAGCGGGAGGTTCCGGGGAGCTGTTTTTT.

The chain couples TRBV19 to TRBJ2-1; 11 nucleotides agree with TRBD2. The CDR3 is 18 residues long. The trim removed 7 bases at V and 7 bases at J, leaving 18 bases unmatched. Per germline, CDR1 LNHDA and CDR2 SQIVND (reference sequence). In DNA form, the CDR3 reads TGTGCCAGTACCCGCACTAGCGGGAGTATCCGACTTCGGAATGAGCAGTTCTTC. This encodes CASTRTSGSIRLRNEQFF.